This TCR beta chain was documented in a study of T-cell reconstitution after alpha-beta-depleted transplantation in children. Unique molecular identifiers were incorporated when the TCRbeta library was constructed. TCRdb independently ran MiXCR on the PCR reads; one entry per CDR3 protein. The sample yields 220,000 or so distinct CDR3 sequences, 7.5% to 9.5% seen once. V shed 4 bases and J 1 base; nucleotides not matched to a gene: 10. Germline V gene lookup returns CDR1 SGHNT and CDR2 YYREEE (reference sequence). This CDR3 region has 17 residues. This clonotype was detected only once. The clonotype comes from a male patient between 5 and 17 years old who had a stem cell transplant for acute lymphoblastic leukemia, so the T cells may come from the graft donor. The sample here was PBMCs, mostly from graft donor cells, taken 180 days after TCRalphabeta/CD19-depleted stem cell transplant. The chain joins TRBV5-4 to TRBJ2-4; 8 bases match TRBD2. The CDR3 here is CASSLRGGGKAKNIQYF. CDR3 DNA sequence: TGTGCCAGCAGCCTCCGGGGGGGCGGGAAGGCCAAAAACATTCAGTACTTC.